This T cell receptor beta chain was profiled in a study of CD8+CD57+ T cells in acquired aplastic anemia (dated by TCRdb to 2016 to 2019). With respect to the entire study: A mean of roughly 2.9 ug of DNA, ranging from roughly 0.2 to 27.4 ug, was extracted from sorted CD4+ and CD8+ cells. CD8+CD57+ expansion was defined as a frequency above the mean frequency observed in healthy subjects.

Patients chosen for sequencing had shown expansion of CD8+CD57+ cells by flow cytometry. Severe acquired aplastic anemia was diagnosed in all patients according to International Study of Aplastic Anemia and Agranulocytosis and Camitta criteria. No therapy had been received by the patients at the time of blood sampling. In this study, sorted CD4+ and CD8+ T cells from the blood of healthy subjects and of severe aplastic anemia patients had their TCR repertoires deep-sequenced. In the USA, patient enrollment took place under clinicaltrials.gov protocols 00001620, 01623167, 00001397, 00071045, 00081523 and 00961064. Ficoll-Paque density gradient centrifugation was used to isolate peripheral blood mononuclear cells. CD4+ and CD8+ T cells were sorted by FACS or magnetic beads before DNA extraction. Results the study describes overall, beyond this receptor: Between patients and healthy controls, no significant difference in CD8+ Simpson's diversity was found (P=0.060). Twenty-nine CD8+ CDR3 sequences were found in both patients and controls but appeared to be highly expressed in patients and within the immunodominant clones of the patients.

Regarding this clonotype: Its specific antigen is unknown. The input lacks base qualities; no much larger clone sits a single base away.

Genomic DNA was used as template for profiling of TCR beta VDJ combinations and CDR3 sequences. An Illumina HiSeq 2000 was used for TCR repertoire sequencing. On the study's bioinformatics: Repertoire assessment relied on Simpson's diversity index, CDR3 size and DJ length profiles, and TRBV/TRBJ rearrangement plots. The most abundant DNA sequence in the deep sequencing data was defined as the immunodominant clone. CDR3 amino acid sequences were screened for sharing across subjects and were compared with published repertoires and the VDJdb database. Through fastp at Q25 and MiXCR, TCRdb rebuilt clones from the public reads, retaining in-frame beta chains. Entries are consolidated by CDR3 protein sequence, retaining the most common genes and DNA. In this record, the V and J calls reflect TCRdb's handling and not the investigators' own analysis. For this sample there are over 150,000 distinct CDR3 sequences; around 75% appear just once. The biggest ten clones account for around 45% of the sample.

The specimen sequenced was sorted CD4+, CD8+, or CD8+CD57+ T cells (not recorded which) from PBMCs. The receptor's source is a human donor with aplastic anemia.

The nucleotide sequence is TGTGCCAGCAGTGTGGAGGGGCGGCGAGCTGAAGCTTTCTTT. This encodes CASSVEGRRAEAFF. The sequence links TRBV2 to TRBJ1-1, with TRBD1 perhaps the D gene, on 5 matching bases. The CDR3 measures 14 amino acids from cysteine to phenylalanine. Here the CDR3 DNA is all that survives: 42 bases in frame from base 1. The junction shows trimming of 4 bases on V and 6 bases on J, plus 15 bases between the germline ends. The germline V gene specifies SNHLY as CDR1 and FYNNEI as CDR2.